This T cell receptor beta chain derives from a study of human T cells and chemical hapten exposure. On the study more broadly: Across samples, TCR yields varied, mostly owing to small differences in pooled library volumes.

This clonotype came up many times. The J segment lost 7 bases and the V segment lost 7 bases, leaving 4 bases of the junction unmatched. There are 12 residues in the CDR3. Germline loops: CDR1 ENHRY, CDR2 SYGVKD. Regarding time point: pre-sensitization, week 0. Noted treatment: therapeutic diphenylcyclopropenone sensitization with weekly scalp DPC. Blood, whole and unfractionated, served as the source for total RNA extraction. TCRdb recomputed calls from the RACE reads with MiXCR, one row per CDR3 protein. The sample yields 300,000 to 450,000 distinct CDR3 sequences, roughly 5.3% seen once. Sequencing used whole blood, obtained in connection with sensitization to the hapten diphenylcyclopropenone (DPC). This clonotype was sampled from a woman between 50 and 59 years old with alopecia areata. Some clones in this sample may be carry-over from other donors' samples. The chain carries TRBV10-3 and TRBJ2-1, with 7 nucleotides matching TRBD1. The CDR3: CAITPTGNEQFF. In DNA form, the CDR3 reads TGTGCCATCACACCGACAGGGAATGAGCAGTTCTTC.